The rows below give T cell receptor beta chains drawn from one sample of a study of human T cells and chemical hapten exposure. Using its own MiXCR run on the 5' RACE reads, TCRdb lists one record per CDR3 protein. The sample lists about 140,000 distinct CDR3 sequences, roughly 4% occurring once. These receptors were collected from a female donor in good health. CDR3s include the opening cysteine and the closing phenylalanine or tryptophan. The order of the fields is D gene, clone size, V gene, J gene, CDR3 protein, CDR3 DNA. A D gene is named only where the DNA matches it firmly. Clone size is not always given. Where it is, it says once, few, many or a class for expanded clones.

-	many	TRBV4-1	TRBJ2-2	CASSQVKYPGELFF	TGCGCCAGCAGCCAAGTAAAATATCCCGGGGAGCTGTTTTTT
-	few	TRBV11-3	TRBJ2-1	CASSRRVYNEQFF	TGTGCCAGCAGCCGCAGGGTATACAATGAGCAGTTCTTC
TRBD2	-	TRBV6-5	TRBJ2-1	CASSTQLAGGHNEQFF	TGTGCCAGCAGTACCCAACTAGCGGGGGGCCACAATGAGCAGTTCTTC
-	few	TRBV5-6	TRBJ1-1	CASSSDKGFGGEAFF	TGTGCCAGCAGCTCAGACAAGGGATTTGGGGGTGAAGCTTTCTTT
TRBD2	many	TRBV5-4	TRBJ2-6	CASSFGLAGSIGKTGGANVLTF	TGTGCCAGCAGCTTCGGACTAGCGGGGAGCATAGGAAAAACGGGTGGGGCCAACGTCCTGACTTTC
-	many	TRBV19	TRBJ2-7	CASSTRTVTGLIEQYF	TGTGCCAGTAGTACTCGGACAGTTACGGGCTTGATCGAGCAGTACTTC
-	many	TRBV11-3	TRBJ2-1	CASSLGGRREQFF	TGTGCCAGCAGCTTGGGCGGGCGCCGTGAGCAGTTCTTC
TRBD2	many	TRBV7-2	TRBJ2-4	CASSAPTSGGAKNIQYF	TGTGCCAGCAGCGCCCCTACTAGCGGGGGGGCCAAAAACATTCAGTACTTC
-	many	TRBV6-2/TRBV6-3	TRBJ2-2	CASSYRFAEPGELFF	TGTGCCAGCAGTTACAGGTTCGCGGAGCCTGGGGAGCTGTTTTTT
-	many	TRBV28	TRBJ1-1	CASSPRVMGNTEAFF	TGTGCCAGCAGTCCTCGGGTCATGGGAAACACTGAAGCTTTCTTT
-	many	TRBV9	TRBJ2-3	CASSVGGDGDTQYF	TGTGCCAGCAGCGTAGGGGGGGATGGAGATACGCAGTATTTT
-	few	TRBV7-2	TRBJ1-6	CATRGLINSPLHF	TGTGCCACAAGAGGGTTAATAAATTCACCCCTCCACTTT
TRBD1	many	TRBV5-4	TRBJ2-7	CASSLPGQATYEQYF	TGTGCCAGCAGCCTCCCCGGACAGGCTACGTACGAGCAGTACTTC
-	many	TRBV5-1	TRBJ1-1	CASSLEQGLVTEAFF	TGCGCCAGCAGCTTGGAGCAGGGCCTGGTCACTGAAGCTTTCTTT
TRBD1	many	TRBV11-2	TRBJ1-5	CASSWDRGSNQPQHF	TGTGCCAGCAGTTGGGACAGGGGAAGCAATCAGCCCCAGCATTTT
-	many	TRBV5-1	TRBJ1-1	CASSFIRETTEAFF	TGCGCCAGCAGCTTTATCCGGGAGACCACTGAAGCTTTCTTT
-	few	TRBV7-8	TRBJ2-3	CASSPPREDTQYF	TGTGCCAGCAGCCCGCCCAGGGAGGATACGCAGTATTTT
-	many	TRBV5-1	TRBJ1-1	CASSPDGGRATEAFF	TGCGCCAGCAGCCCCGATGGAGGGAGGGCCACTGAAGCTTTCTTT
TRBD2	many	TRBV20-1	TRBJ2-5	CSAMDAGGGETQYF	TGCAGTGCTATGGACGCGGGGGGGGGCGAGACCCAGTACTTC
-	many	TRBV7-8	TRBJ1-5	CASSLAVINQPQHF	TGTGCCAGCAGCTTAGCTGTCATCAATCAGCCCCAGCATTTT
TRBD1	-	TRBV10-3	TRBJ1-5	CAIRGQSNQPQHF	TGTGCCATCAGGGGACAGAGCAATCAGCCCCAGCATTTT
-	-	TRBV12-3/TRBV12-4	TRBJ1-1	CASSFGNGDRGAFF	-
-	many	TRBV2	TRBJ2-1	CASSEAHRVINEQFF	TGTGCCAGCAGTGAAGCCCACAGGGTCATAAATGAGCAGTTCTTC
-	few	TRBV6-6	TRBJ2-1	CASSYQRRGLNEQFF	TGTGCCAGCAGTTACCAGCGGAGGGGCTTGAATGAGCAGTTCTTC
TRBD2	-	TRBV6-2/TRBV6-3	TRBJ2-1	CASTEMGLAGANEQFF	TGTGCCAGCACCGAAATGGGACTAGCGGGGGCAAATGAGCAGTTCTTC
-	many	TRBV7-9	TRBJ2-3	CASSLWTDTQYF	TGTGCCAGCAGCTTATGGACAGATACGCAGTATTTT
-	-	TRBV5-6	TRBJ1-4	CASSGDYGEKLFF	TGTGCCAGCAGCGGGGACTATGGGGAAAAACTGTTTTTT
-	many	TRBV7-2	TRBJ2-2	CASSSGVGGTGELFF	TGTGCCAGCAGCTCGGGAGTAGGGGGCACCGGGGAGCTGTTTTTT
-	-	TRBV7-9	TRBJ2-7	CASSCSYEQYF	TGTGCCAGCAGCTGTTCTTACGAGCAGTACTTC
TRBD1	many	TRBV20-1	TRBJ1-1	CSASRTGGASEAFF	TGCAGTGCTAGCAGGACAGGGGGCGCGTCTGAAGCTTTCTTT
-	many	TRBV12-3/TRBV12-4	TRBJ2-7	CASSLRGQGSNEQYF	TGTGCCAGCAGTTTAAGGGGCCAGGGGTCCAACGAGCAGTACTTC
-	few	TRBV7-3	TRBJ2-1	CASSSPGQPPDEQFF	TGTGCCAGCAGCTCCCCGGGACAACCCCCGGATGAGCAGTTCTTC
-	many	TRBV11-2	TRBJ1-3	CASSLRFSGNTIYF	TGTGCCAGCAGCTTGCGTTTCTCTGGAAACACCATATATTTT
-	many	TRBV6-2/TRBV6-3	TRBJ1-1	CASSYGGPRNTEAFF	TGTGCCAGCAGTTACGGGGGACCTCGAAACACTGAAGCTTTCTTT
-	many	TRBV19	TRBJ1-5	CASSISAPRGTQPQHF	TGTGCCAGTAGTATATCGGCCCCGCGAGGCACTCAGCCCCAGCATTTT
TRBD2	many	TRBV2	TRBJ2-5	CASRATSGGEETQYF	TGTGCCAGCCGAGCGACTAGCGGGGGAGAAGAGACCCAGTACTTC
TRBD2	many	TRBV20-1	TRBJ2-7	CSARFGGRADEQYF	TGCAGTGCTAGGTTTGGGGGGAGGGCGGACGAGCAGTACTTC
TRBD1	many	TRBV7-2	TRBJ2-7	CASSRDRGAVYEQYF	TGTGCCAGCAGCCGGGACAGGGGGGCCGTCTACGAGCAGTACTTC
-	many	TRBV7-9	TRBJ1-4	CASSTVQGGGEKLFF	TGTGCCAGCAGCACAGTACAGGGAGGAGGTGAAAAACTGTTTTTT
-	many	TRBV7-9	TRBJ2-1	CASSPRGANLGYNEQFF	TGTGCCAGCAGCCCGAGAGGGGCCAATCTGGGGTACAATGAGCAGTTCTTC
-	many	TRBV6-1	TRBJ1-4	CASSPSRPRTNEKLFF	TGTGCCAGCAGTCCGTCTAGGCCACGGACTAATGAAAAACTGTTTTTT
-	many	TRBV20-1	TRBJ2-3	CSARASPTADTQYF	TGCAGTGCTAGAGCGAGCCCAACGGCAGATACGCAGTATTTT
-	many	TRBV13	TRBJ1-1	CASSLGGLGTEAFF	TGTGCCAGCAGCTTAGGGGGCCTGGGAACTGAAGCTTTCTTT
-	few	TRBV5-1	TRBJ2-6	CASSYYGQSSGANVLTF	TGCGCCAGCAGCTACTACGGACAAAGCTCTGGGGCCAACGTCCTGACTTTC
-	many	TRBV6-2/TRBV6-3	TRBJ1-1	CATGGFRATEAFF	TGTGCCACCGGGGGATTTCGGGCCACTGAAGCTTTCTTT
-	-	TRBV19	TRBJ2-1	CASSIRSGCTDEQFF	TGTGCCAGTAGCATACGCTCAGGGTGTACGGATGAGCAGTTCTTC
-	many	TRBV10-3	TRBJ2-1	CAISGSGEQFF	TGTGCCATCAGTGGTTCGGGTGAGCAGTTCTTC
-	many	TRBV19	TRBJ1-2	CASSIGAARGYGYTF	TGTGCCAGTAGTATAGGAGCAGCTCGAGGCTATGGCTACACCTTC
-	many	TRBV19	TRBJ2-7	CASSSGISSYEQYF	TGTGCCAGTAGTAGCGGTATCAGCTCCTACGAGCAGTACTTC
-	few	TRBV11-3	TRBJ2-3	CASQDGRGASTDTQYF	TGTGCCAGCCAAGACGGTAGGGGAGCTAGCACAGATACGCAGTATTTT
TRBD1	many	TRBV5-1	TRBJ1-4	CASSTGTGYLDEKLFF	TGCGCCAGCAGCACCGGGACAGGGTATTTGGATGAAAAACTGTTTTTT
TRBD2	many	TRBV6-5	TRBJ2-3	CASSYGLETRGGGDTQYF	TGTGCCAGCAGTTACGGGCTCGAAACGCGGGGGGGGGGAGATACGCAGTATTTT
TRBD2	many	TRBV6-6	TRBJ2-3	CASSSSTSGGSSKVADTQYF	TGTGCCAGCAGTTCCTCGACTAGCGGGGGGTCGTCGAAGGTAGCAGATACGCAGTATTTT
-	many	TRBV7-2	TRBJ1-1	CASSSFHASTEAFF	TGTGCCAGCAGCTCCTTCCATGCCTCCACTGAAGCTTTCTTT
TRBD1	-	TRBV7-3	TRBJ1-6	CASSSGTGNNSPLNF	TGTGCCAGCAGCTCCGGGACAGGGAATAATTCACCCCTCAACTTT